Listed here are 29 T cell receptor beta chains from one sample, sequenced in a study of somatic mutations in cytotoxic T cells in rheumatoid arthritis. Repertoires were generated with immunoSEQ multiplex PCR, while TCRdb's copy carries only in-frame clones and drops some. This table holds around 15,000 clones, roughly 79% found once. Sequencing was carried out using CD8+ T cells sorted from blood. The receptors derive from an adult with rheumatoid arthritis.

The V and J genes are TRBV9 and TRBJ1-2; 7 bases map to TRBD1. The J segment lost 5 bases and the V segment lost 1 base, leaving 5 bases of the junction unmatched. Looked up from germline, CDR1 is SGDLS and CDR2 is YYNGEE. The CDR3 extends over 14 amino acids. CDR3 amino acids: CASSVTQGKYGYTF. CDR3 bases: TGTGCCAGCAGCGTAACACAGGGGAAATATGGCTACACCTTC.

This chain uses TRBV29-1 with TRBJ2-5; tentative D call: TRBD1 (5 bases). The J call may be wrong; the DNA end is better matched by TRBJ2-7. This CDR3 has 14 residues. Germline CDR1 is SQVTM and CDR2 is ANQGSEA. Here the CDR3 reads CSVLARTSSYEQYF. The CDR3 coding sequence is TGCAGCGTTCTCGCCCGGACAAGCTCATACGAGCAGTACTTC.

The gene calls are TRBV19 and TRBJ1-2; no firm D call. The CDR3 extends over 12 amino acids. V lost 11 bases and J lost 1, with 11 bases in between. CDR1 and CDR2 (germline): LNHDA, SQIVND (reference sequence). The CDR3 here is CAAQRDNYGYTF. The CDR3 DNA follows: TGTGCCGCTCAGAGAGATAACTATGGCTACACCTTC.

The rearrangement uses TRBV19 and TRBJ1-1; TRBD1 is a possible D gene (5 bases). This CDR3 region has 16 residues. The V gene's germline CDR1 is LNHDA and CDR2 SQIVND (reference sequence). Trimming stripped 6 bases from V and 4 bases from J, with 21 bases between. The CDR3 DNA is TGTGCCAGTAGGCCCCTCCTTGGGGGAGGAGGCACTGAAGCTTTCTTT. It translates to CASRPLLGGGGTEAFF.

The rearrangement joins TRBV9 to TRBJ1-4; no firm D call. V lost 0 bases, J lost 5 bases, and 11 bases lay in between. The CDR3 contains 15 residues. Germline V lookup: CDR1 SGDLS, CDR2 YYNGEE. The CDR3 sequence: CASSVGTAANEKLFF. CDR3 nucleotide sequence: TGTGCCAGCAGCGTAGGCACAGCAGCAAATGAAAAACTGTTTTTT. Full variable domain (rest looked up from reference TRBV9 and TRBJ1-4): DSGVTQTPKHLITATGQRVTLRCSPRSGDLSVYWYQQSLDQGLQFLIQYYNGEERAKGNILERFSAQQFPDLHSELNLSSLELGDSALYFCASSVGTAANEKLFFGSGTQLSVL.

The chain joins TRBV29-1 to TRBJ2-7, with D possibly TRBD2 on 6 matching bases. V was shortened by 1 base and J by 0 bases, with 16 bases between the two germline ends. From germline, CDR1 is SQVTM and CDR2 ANQGSEA. The CDR3 extends over 16 amino acids. CDR3 sequence (DNA): TGCAGCGTTGAAGTCTGGACTACTTCATTCTCCTACGAGCAGTACTTC. This encodes CSVEVWTTSFSYEQYF.

DNA for the CDR3: TGTGCCAGTAGTATAGGCAATCAGCCCCAGCATTTT. Amino acid sequence: CASSIGNQPQHF. The chain couples TRBV19 to TRBJ1-5, with unresolved D. V gave up 1 base and J gave up 2 bases, with 0 bases separating them. The CDR3 is 12 amino acids. Germline V lookup: CDR1 LNHDA, CDR2 SQIVND (reference sequence).

This clone has only a few counts. J is TRBJ2-3 and V is TRBV19; D ambiguous. Trimming shortened V by 3 bases and J by 1 base, and 11 bases separated the two germline ends. Germline V gene lookup returns CDR1 LNHDA and CDR2 SQIVND (reference sequence). CDR3 size: 15 residues. CDR3 sequence reads: CASSIDPVRTDTQYF. The CDR3 DNA reads TGTGCCAGTAGTATCGATCCGGTCCGCACAGATACGCAGTATTTT.

The chain couples TRBV4-1 to TRBJ2-2; TRBD2 aligns across 10 bases. CDR3 length: 15 residues. V dropped 6 bases and J dropped 6; count of bases not matched to a gene: 7. Germline values: CDR1 MGHRA, CDR2 YSYEKL. DNA of the CDR3: TGCGCCAGCAGGATGACTAGCGGGCTCTCCGGGGAGCTGTTTTTT. Its protein product is CASRMTSGLSGELFF.

The V gene is TRBV5-1, the J gene TRBJ1-5; no clear D gene. The ends were cut back, 7 bases at V and 4 bases at J, with 9 bases in the middle. This CDR3 has 12 amino acids. In germline, CDR1 is SGHRS, CDR2 YFSETQ. Here the CDR3 DNA reads TGCGCCAGCCTCGCGGGTAATCAGCCCCAGCATTTT. This translates into CASLAGNQPQHF.

This clone was recorded only once. The V call is TRBV7-9, the J call TRBJ2-1, with 10 positions matching TRBD2. The germline gives CDR1 SEHNR, CDR2 FQNEAQ (reference sequence). Trimming removed 5 bases from V and 4 bases from J; junction bases left unmatched: 14. CDR3 length: 18 residues. CDR3 in amino acids: CASSNGDSAGGPYNEQFF. CDR3 nucleotides: TGTGCCAGCAGCAACGGCGATTCAGCGGGAGGGCCTTACAATGAGCAGTTCTTC.

This rearrangement joins TRBV5-4 to TRBJ2-7; 8 positions match TRBD2. The CDR3 has 14 amino acids. V lost 2 bases to trimming and J lost 6 bases; unmatched junction nucleotides: 7. Looked up from germline, CDR1 is SGHNT and CDR2 is YYREEE (reference sequence). The CDR3 reads CASSLPGGKGEQYF. CDR3 nucleotides: TGTGCCAGCAGCTTACCGGGGGGGAAGGGCGAGCAGTACTTC.

The chain joins TRBV30 to TRBJ2-1; no reliable D call. This CDR3 is built from 12 residues. Trimming took 6 bases from V and 0 from J, leaving 6 bases between them. CDR1 GTSNPN and CDR2 SVGIG come from the germline V gene (reference sequence). This CDR3 reads CACYSSYNEQFF. CDR3 in DNA: TGTGCCTGCTATAGCTCCTACAATGAGCAGTTCTTC.

Worth noting for this clone: This sample also contains other DNA sequences that code for the same CDR3. V usage is TRBV2 and J usage is TRBJ1-1; the D is unclear. V was pared by 4 bases and J by 1 base, with 4 bases between. The CDR3 sequence is 12 residues long. Germline CDR1 is SNHLY and CDR2 is FYNNEI. The CDR3 here is CASSGPNTEAFF. In nucleotides, the CDR3 is TGTGCCAGCAGTGGGCCGAACACTGAAGCTTTCTTT.

CDR3 amino acids: CASSPPVGGGSNEQFF. The CDR3 bases are TGTGCCAGCAGCCCCCCCGTTGGCGGGGGCTCGAATGAGCAGTTCTTC. The J gene is TRBJ2-1, the V gene TRBV7-9; a possible D gene is TRBD2 (7 bases). The CDR3 is made up of 16 amino acids. Between the trimmed V and J ends, which lost 5 bases and 7 bases, there was a span of 21 bases. Germline values: CDR1 SEHNR, CDR2 FQNEAQ (reference sequence). Combining the CDR3 with reference TRBV7-9 and TRBJ2-1 gives the whole variable domain DTGVSQNPRHKITKRGQNVTFRCDPISEHNRLYWYRQTLGQGPEFLTYFQNEAQLEKSRLLSDRFSAERPKGSFSTLEIQRTEQGDSAMYLCASSPPVGGGSNEQFFGPGTRLTVL.

The V gene is TRBV7-3, the J gene TRBJ2-3; the match to TRBD2 covers 11 bases. Germline V gene data show CDR1 as SGHTA and CDR2 as FQGTGA. J gave up 0 bases and V 1 base, and 3 bases lay outside the gene matches. There are 17 residues in the CDR3. CDR3 protein: CASSLKGLAVSTDTQYF. DNA of the CDR3: TGTGCCAGCAGCTTAAAGGGACTAGCGGTCAGCACAGATACGCAGTATTTT.

This clone occurred once. This sequence joins TRBV9 and TRBJ2-1, with 7 bases identical to TRBD2. The CDR3 has 15 amino acids. The V segment lost 4 bases and the J segment 1 base; nucleotides outside the gene matches: 5. The germline V gene has CDR1 SGDLS and CDR2 YYNGEE. The CDR3 reads CASSTSSGSYNEQFF. In nucleotides, the CDR3 is TGTGCCAGCAGCACTTCTAGCGGATCCTACAATGAGCAGTTCTTC.

This sequence joins TRBV2 and TRBJ2-2, with 9 nucleotides matching TRBD1. Per the germline V gene, CDR1 is SNHLY and CDR2 is FYNNEI. The CDR3 extends over 18 amino acids. V lost 7 bases and J lost 6; bases outside the gene matches: 18. The CDR3 bases are TGTGCCAGCAACTCCCAGGGCCCCGGGACAGGGATGGCCGGGGAGCTGTTTTTT. Protein sequence: CASNSQGPGTGMAGELFF.

This clone was found once. The V call is TRBV5-6, the J call TRBJ2-7; D remains unclear. CDR3 size: 11 residues. CDR1 and CDR2 from the germline V gene are SGHDT and YYEEEE. Deletions cut 4 bases from V and 7 bases from J, with 9 bases between. The CDR3, as DNA: TGTGCCAGCAGCAGAGCTTTTGAGCAGTACTTC. This codes for CASSRAFEQYF.

The V gene is TRBV10-3, the J gene TRBJ1-1; no definite D call. Deletions cut 0 bases from V and 0 bases from J, with 5 bases between. This CDR3 region has 14 residues. Germline CDR1 ENHRY, CDR2 SYGVKD. The CDR3 here is CAISESRMNTEAFF. CDR3 in DNA: TGTGCCATCAGTGAGTCGCGGATGAACACTGAAGCTTTCTTT.

The chain links TRBV4-1 to TRBJ1-1; D unresolved. The CDR3 length is 14 residues. V lost 1 base, J lost 3 bases, and 9 bases lay in between. CDR1 and CDR2 from the germline V gene are MGHRA and YSYEKL. In DNA, the CDR3 is TGCGCCAGCAGCCAAGTTCCGAGTCACACTGAAGCTTTCTTT. Protein product: CASSQVPSHTEAFF.

This rearrangement joins TRBV5-1 to TRBJ2-1, with TRBD1 as a possible D gene (5 bases). From germline, CDR1 is SGHRS and CDR2 YFSETQ. Trimming pared 2 bases from V and 6 bases from J, leaving 15 bases between. The CDR3 length is 15 residues. In DNA form, the CDR3 reads TGCGCCAGCAGCTTAGGGGAAAGGGGTTCCAATGAGCAGTTCTTC. This codes for CASSLGERGSNEQFF.

The CDR3 sequence: CASSPSPSLDSSSYEQYF. CDR3 coding DNA: TGTGCCAGCAGCCCATCCCCCTCCTTGGACAGCAGCTCCTACGAGCAGTACTTC. The chain couples TRBV5-4 to TRBJ2-7; weak D call: TRBD1 (6 bases). The CDR3 runs 18 residues. Germline loops: CDR1 SGHNT, CDR2 YYREEE (reference sequence). The V end lost 4 bases, the J end lost 0 bases, and 23 bases lay between the germline ends. The full variable domain, in which reference TRBV5-4 and TRBJ2-7 provide the parts outside the CDR3, is ETGVTQSPTHLIKTRGQQVTLRCSSQSGHNTVSWYQQALGQGPQFIFQYYREEENGRGNFPPRFSGLQFPNYSSELNVNALELDDSALYLCASSPSPSLDSSSYEQYFGPGTRLTVT.

The chain has TRBV28 and TRBJ1-5; no reliable D call. V lost 6 bases and J 1 base, leaving 10 bases between the germline ends. This CDR3 is 14 amino acids long. Germline-derived CDR1 and CDR2 are MDHEN and SYDVKM. The CDR3 reads CASSGRGSNQPQHF. Here the CDR3 DNA reads TGTGCCAGCAGCGGTCGGGGAAGCAATCAGCCCCAGCATTTT. Filled out from reference TRBV28 and TRBJ1-5, the complete variable domain reads DVKVTQSSRYLVKRTGEKVFLECVQDMDHENMFWYRQDPGLGLRLIYFSYDVKMKEKGDIPEGYSVSREKKERFSLILESASTNQTSMYLCASSGRGSNQPQHFGDGTRLSIL.

This sequence joins TRBV30 and TRBJ1-4, with D possibly being TRBD1 (5 bases). V dropped 0 bases and J dropped 8 bases, with 13 bases sitting between them. Germline CDR1 GTSNPN, CDR2 SVGIG (reference sequence). The length of the CDR3 is 14 residues. As DNA, the CDR3 is TGTGCCTGGAGTGTACGAAGGGGAAGCGAAAAACTGTTTTTT. Its protein product is CAWSVRRGSEKLFF.

V usage is TRBV5-4 and J usage is TRBJ2-3, with D hard to call. Germline lookup yields CDR1 SGHNT and CDR2 YYREEE (reference sequence). The V and J ends lost 4 bases and 0 bases respectively, with 12 bases between them. CDR3 length equals 15 residues. CDR3 DNA sequence: TGTGCCAGCAGCCTGGGCGACTTCAGCACAGATACGCAGTATTTT. Its protein product is CASSLGDFSTDTQYF.

This clone was recorded a few times. The CDR3 loop reads CASSVGGHQPQHF. In DNA, the CDR3 is TGTGCCAGCAGCGTAGGTGGACACCAGCCCCAGCATTTT. The chain is built from TRBV9 and TRBJ1-5; D possibly corresponds to TRBD1 (5 bases). Germline-derived CDR1 and CDR2 are SGDLS and YYNGEE. The CDR3 is 13 residues long. Trimming pared 0 bases from V and 7 bases from J, leaving 8 bases between.

The rearrangement uses TRBV23-1 and TRBJ2-7; maybe TRBD1 (6 bases). TRBV23-1 counts as an open reading frame of uncertain function. V was clipped by 0 bases and J by 3 bases, with 12 bases between them. There are 15 residues in the CDR3. This CDR3 is CASSQSWTEDYEQYF. In DNA form, the CDR3 reads TGCGCCAGCAGTCAATCGTGGACAGAGGACTACGAGCAGTACTTC.

The chain uses TRBV15 and TRBJ2-7; possible D gene TRBD2, 6 bases. The CDR3 extends over 15 amino acids. Germline CDR1 and CDR2: LNHNV and YYDKDF (reference sequence). With 0 bases removed from V and 4 bases from J, the gap between germline ends came to 13 bases. CDR3 sequence reads: CATSRDRASEYEQYF. The CDR3 DNA sequence: TGTGCCACCAGCAGAGATCGCGCTAGCGAGTACGAGCAGTACTTC.